This is a list of T cell receptor beta chains from one sample in a study of Graves' ophthalmopathy and Graves' hyperthyroidism. TCRdb re-derived calls from the multiplex PCR reads in MiXCR, one entry per CDR3 protein. The sample lists about 740,000 distinct CDR3 sequences; 40% were seen once. The sequenced material came from peripheral blood. These receptors all stem from an adult man with Graves' ophthalmopathy. The CDR3 runs from the conserved cysteine through the conserved F or W. D genes are given only for firm matches. Some rows mark clone size as missing; the rest say once, few, many or name a class of expanded clone.

size: .
J: TRBJ2-7
D: TRBD1
V: TRBV12-3/TRBV12-4
DNA: TGTGCCAGCAGTTTAGCCCGTGGACAGGCCTACGAGCAGTACTTC
CDR3: CASSLARGQAYEQYF

size: few
J: TRBJ1-1
D: .
V: TRBV20-1
DNA: TGCAGTGCTAGAGGGCTACTGCCGGGACAAACCAACACTGAAGCTTTCTTT
CDR3: CSARGLLPGQTNTEAFF

size: .
J: TRBJ2-7
D: .
V: TRBV7-6
DNA: TGTGCCAGCAGCTTAGCAGGGGCTCGCAATGAGCAGTACTTC
CDR3: CASSLAGARNEQYF

size: few
J: TRBJ2-5
D: .
V: TRBV2
DNA: TGTGCCAGCAGTTTAGCCACAGGAGGGGAGACCCAGTACTTC
CDR3: CASSLATGGETQYF

size: .
J: TRBJ2-5
D: .
V: TRBV9
DNA: TGTGCCAGCAGCGTAGCCCCCTCGGGCTTGGGGCTCGGGGAGACCCAGTACTTC
CDR3: CASSVAPSGLGLGETQYF

size: .
J: TRBJ2-7
D: .
V: TRBV29-1
DNA: TGCAGCGTTGAACCGGGGTCCTACGAGCAGTACTTC
CDR3: CSVEPGSYEQYF

size: few
J: TRBJ1-1
D: .
V: TRBV7-9
DNA: TGTGCCAGCAGCTTAGTCAATGGGAGGGAAGAAGCTTTCTTT
CDR3: CASSLVNGREEAFF

size: few
J: TRBJ2-2
D: .
V: TRBV24-1
DNA: TGTGCCACCAGCCCAACATCGGTGACAACTAGGGTGACCGGGGAGCTGTTTTTT
CDR3: CATSPTSVTTRVTGELFF

size: .
J: TRBJ2-5
D: TRBD2
V: TRBV6-6
DNA: TGTGCCAGCAGTCGGGCCTTAGCGGGGCAAGAGACCCAGTACTTC
CDR3: CASSRALAGQETQYF

size: many
J: TRBJ2-7
D: .
V: TRBV10-3
DNA: TGTGCCATCAGTCGGGGTTCGCTGGGGGAGCAGTACTTC
CDR3: CAISRGSLGEQYF

size: .
J: TRBJ1-1
D: .
V: TRBV2
DNA: TGTGCCAGCAGTTTATCCTACAGGGCTACGCCCGAAGCTTTCTTT
CDR3: CASSLSYRATPEAFF

size: .
J: TRBJ2-2
D: .
V: TRBV19
DNA: TGTGCCAGTAGGGATCTTTGGAACACCGGGGAGCTGTTTTTT
CDR3: CASRDLWNTGELFF

size: .
J: TRBJ1-2
D: TRBD1
V: TRBV20-1
DNA: TGCAGCCCCAGCGGGACAGGGACCTATGGCTACACCTTC
CDR3: CSPSGTGTYGYTF

size: few
J: TRBJ1-1
D: TRBD1
V: TRBV6-5
DNA: TGTGCCAGCAGGGGACAGGGCACCACTGAAGCTTTCTTT
CDR3: CASRGQGTTEAFF

size: few
J: TRBJ2-7
D: .
V: TRBV15
DNA: TGTGCCACCAGCAGCGACACCACCTACGAGCAGTACTTC
CDR3: CATSSDTTYEQYF

size: .
J: TRBJ2-3
D: .
V: TRBV7-2
DNA: TGTGCCAGCAGCTTCACAGAAACACTAGATACGCAGTATTTT
CDR3: CASSFTETLDTQYF

size: many
J: TRBJ2-5
D: .
V: TRBV7-2
DNA: TGTGCCAGCAGCTTAGCCGGAGCGGAGACCCAGTACTTC
CDR3: CASSLAGAETQYF

size: few
J: TRBJ1-3
D: .
V: TRBV19
DNA: TGTGCCAGTAGTATTGGATGGGGCCTCTCTGGAAACACCATATATTTT
CDR3: CASSIGWGLSGNTIYF

size: .
J: TRBJ2-3
D: .
V: TRBV2
DNA: TGTGCCAGCAGTGAAATAAAGCGGGCAAGCACAGATACGCAGTATTTT
CDR3: CASSEIKRASTDTQYF

size: many
J: TRBJ1-5
D: .
V: TRBV7-9
DNA: TGTGCCAGCAGCTCCCAAGACAAAAATCAGCCCCAGCATTTT
CDR3: CASSSQDKNQPQHF

size: .
J: TRBJ1-5
D: TRBD1
V: TRBV7-2
DNA: TGTGCCAGCAGCTTAGATGGAGGGGGCTCTCAGCCCCAGCATTTT
CDR3: CASSLDGGGSQPQHF

size: .
J: TRBJ1-5
D: .
V: TRBV24-1
DNA: TGTGCCAGCTCACCAAATAGGAGCAATCAGCCCCAGCATTTT
CDR3: CASSPNRSNQPQHF

size: many
J: TRBJ2-2
D: .
V: TRBV2
DNA: TGTGCCAGCAGTGATCTGGGGAAAGTCGGGGAGCTGTTTTTT
CDR3: CASSDLGKVGELFF

size: .
J: TRBJ2-7
D: TRBD1
V: TRBV7-1
DNA: TGTGCCAGCGGGACAGGGGACGAGCAGTACTTC
CDR3: CASGTGDEQYF

size: few
J: TRBJ2-7
D: TRBD2
V: TRBV20-1
DNA: TGCAGTGCTAGATTCCCGGGGGGGGCGGACGAGCAGTACTTC
CDR3: CSARFPGGADEQYF

size: once
J: TRBJ1-4
D: TRBD1
V: TRBV29-1
DNA: TGCAGCAGTAACCGGGACAGGGATGAAAAACTGTTTTTT
CDR3: CSSNRDRDEKLFF

size: many
J: TRBJ2-7
D: .
V: TRBV10-3
DNA: TGTGCCATCAGTGGAGTTGGGCCCGACGAGCAGTACTTC
CDR3: CAISGVGPDEQYF

size: .
J: TRBJ2-6
D: .
V: TRBV7-9
DNA: TGTGCCAGCAGCCCGACAGAGTACTACTCTGGGGCCAACGTCCTGACTTTC
CDR3: CASSPTEYYSGANVLTF

size: many
J: TRBJ2-5
D: .
V: TRBV7-7
DNA: TGTGCCAGCAGCTTAGTCGGGGGGCTACAAGAGACCCAGTACTTC
CDR3: CASSLVGGLQETQYF